The T cell receptor beta chain under discussion was sequenced for a study of blood T cells in healthy people across ages. Study conclusions and caveats: Researchers judged that diversity estimates from one million T cells fell short of true values.

Then a second PCR, running about 6 to 12 cycles, was carried out with a sample-barcoded 5' primer and a J-beta primer mix. A template-switch adaptor with 12 random nucleotides tagged each cDNA molecule. No fewer than 2.5 million CDR3-containing paired-end reads came from each sample. Each CDR3 protein gets one entry after TCRdb re-called the 5' RACE reads with MiXCR. The sample lists roughly 500,000 distinct CDR3 sequences; 27% were seen once. Each sample used at least 6.5 million PBMCs. Germline CDR1 MNHNS, CDR2 SASEGT. The CDR3 has 16 amino acids. With 3 bases removed from V and 8 bases from J, the gap between germline ends came to 19 bases. Regarding this clonotype: Its specificity is unknown.

Sequenced input: blood. The source of this sequence is a woman between 70 and 85 years old in good health. The genes are TRBV6-1 and TRBJ1-4; TRBD1 might be the D (6 bases). CDR3 nucleotides: TGTGCCAGCAGTGATCCACCGGTAACAGGGAGCGAAAAACTGTTTTTT. Its translation: CASSDPPVTGSEKLFF.